A single sample gave rise to the 4 T cell receptor beta chains below, sequenced in a study of blood T cell repertoires in COVID-19. Data came from immunoSEQ multiplex PCR; TCRdb stores just in-frame clones and leaves some out. The table lists some 100,000 clones, almost 80% of them singletons, with roughly 15% in the top ten. Input material: peripheral blood. The receptor set was obtained from a human donor in a cohort sampled during active COVID-19.

This chain connects TRBV3-1 (or the pseudogene TRBV3-2) to TRBJ2-1; 13 nucleotides agree with TRBD2. V lost 11 bases, J lost 8 bases, and 9 bases stayed unmatched. The CDR3 spans 14 residues. Germline lookup yields CDR1 LGHDT and CDR2 YNNKEL (reference sequence). CDR3 amino acids: CAVSGTSGNHEQFF. The DNA for the CDR3 is TGTGCCGTCAGCGGGACTAGCGGGAATCATGAGCAGTTCTTC.

The chain joins TRBV19 to TRBJ2-7; 11 bases line up with TRBD2. V gave up 7 bases and J gave up 4 bases; unmatched junction bases: 9. The length of the CDR3 is 15 residues. In germline, CDR1 is LNHDA, CDR2 SQIVND (reference sequence). The DNA of the CDR3 is TGTGCCAGTACCCGGGATACTAGCGGGAGTTACGAGCAGTACTTC. Encoded protein: CASTRDTSGSYEQYF. The full variable domain, completed using reference TRBV19 and TRBJ2-7, is DGGITQSPKYLFRKEGQNVTLSCEQNLNHDAMYWYRQDPGQGLRLIYYSQIVNDFQKGDIAEGYSVSREKKESFPLTVTSAQKNPTAFYLCASTRDTSGSYEQYFGPGTRLTVT.

The rearrangement links TRBV28 to TRBJ1-2; a possible D gene is TRBD1 (6 bases). The length of the CDR3 is 11 residues. Trimming left V 10 bases short and J 8 bases short, with 14 bases between. Germline CDR1 reads MDHEN; CDR2 reads SYDVKM. The DNA for the CDR3 is TGTGCCACCCGGGACAAACGAGGCTACACCTTC. Its protein product is CATRDKRGYTF.

The chain recombines TRBV19 with TRBJ1-2; D is ambiguous. Germline V lookup: CDR1 LNHDA, CDR2 SQIVND (reference sequence). The CDR3 has 16 residues. V was trimmed by 5 bases and J by 2 bases, leaving 18 bases between them. CDR3 DNA sequence: TGTGCCAGTAGTCCATATGGTTCTGGAGGAAACTATGGCTACACCTTC. The encoded protein is CASSPYGSGGNYGYTF.